The clone carrying this TCR beta chain was counted at least ten times. The antigen remains unidentified. The data derive from a study of molecular identifiers for immune sequencing clone quantification. The wider study: Replicate RNA from about 19,000 or 110,000 naive CD8 T cells formed five aliquots; four were sequenced. Study findings and constraints: Among effectors, clones above 20 RNA copies held over 99% of molecules; among naive cells, under 1%.

Generation of bulk TCR libraries relied on previously described methods and listed TCR primers. TCRdb re-derived calls from the PCR reads in MiXCR, one entry per CDR3 protein. In the table there are about 640,000 distinct CDR3 sequences, about 20% of which are singletons. Naive CD8 T cells underwent sorting with the CD8+CD4-CCR7+CD45RA+ definition. Trimming left V 5 bases short and J 0 bases short, with 10 bases between. CDR3 length: 14 residues. The specimen was naive CD8+ T cells from blood, with Jurkat cell RNA spiked in. The sample's subset: FACS-sorted CD8+CD4-CCR7+CD45RA+ naive T cells. The TCR originated in a human donor in good health. Some libraries in this study had Jurkat cell RNA spiked in. The J gene is TRBJ1-1, the V gene TRBV12-3 or TRBV12-4, with D perhaps TRBD1 (5 bases). The CDR3 DNA reads as TGTGCCAGCAGTGCGACAGCAATGAACACTGAAGCTTTCTTT. Its translation is CASSATAMNTEAFF.